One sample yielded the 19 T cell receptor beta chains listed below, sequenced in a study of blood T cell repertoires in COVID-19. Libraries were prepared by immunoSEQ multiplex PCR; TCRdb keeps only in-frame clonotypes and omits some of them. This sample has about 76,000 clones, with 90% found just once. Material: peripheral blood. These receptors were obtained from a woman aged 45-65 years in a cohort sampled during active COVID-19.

The CDR3 reads CASSYQAGMEQYF. Written as DNA, the CDR3 is TGTGCCAGCTCATACCAGGCGGGAATGGAGCAGTACTTC. This chain links TRBV18 with TRBJ2-7; a possible D gene is TRBD2 (6 bases). Germline V gene data show CDR1 as KGHSH and CDR2 as LQKENI. The CDR3 contains 13 residues. V lost 5 bases and J lost 7, with 15 bases in between.

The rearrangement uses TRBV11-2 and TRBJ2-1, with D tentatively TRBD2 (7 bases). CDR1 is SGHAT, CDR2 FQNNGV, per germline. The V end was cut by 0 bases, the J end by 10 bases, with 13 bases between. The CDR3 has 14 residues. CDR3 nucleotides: TGTGCCAGCAGCTTAGATCGTGGGGGGGGCGAGCAGTTCTTC. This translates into CASSLDRGGGEQFF.

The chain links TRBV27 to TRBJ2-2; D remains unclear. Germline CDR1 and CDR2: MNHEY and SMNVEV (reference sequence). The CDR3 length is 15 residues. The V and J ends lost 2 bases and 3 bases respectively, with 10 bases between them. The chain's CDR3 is CASSLGIIDTGELFF. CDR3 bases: TGTGCCAGCAGTTTAGGCATAATCGACACCGGGGAGCTGTTTTTT.

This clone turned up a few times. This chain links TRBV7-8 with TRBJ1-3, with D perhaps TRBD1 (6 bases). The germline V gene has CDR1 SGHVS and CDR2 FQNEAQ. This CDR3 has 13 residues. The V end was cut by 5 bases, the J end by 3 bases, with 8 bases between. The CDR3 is CASSEQGGNTIYF. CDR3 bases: TGTGCCAGCAGCGAACAGGGTGGAAACACCATATATTTT.

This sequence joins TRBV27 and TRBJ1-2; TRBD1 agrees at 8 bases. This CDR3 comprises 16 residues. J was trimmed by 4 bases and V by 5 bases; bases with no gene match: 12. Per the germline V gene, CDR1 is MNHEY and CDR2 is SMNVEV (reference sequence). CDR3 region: CASSHRGSSGSYGYTF. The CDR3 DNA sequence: TGTGCCAGCAGTCACAGGGGGAGTTCCGGGAGCTATGGCTACACCTTC.

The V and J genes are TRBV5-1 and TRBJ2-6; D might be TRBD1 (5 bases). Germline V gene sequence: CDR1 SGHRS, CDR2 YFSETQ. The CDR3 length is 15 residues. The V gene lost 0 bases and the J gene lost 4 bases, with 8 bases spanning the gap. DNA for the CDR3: TGCGCCAGCAGCTTGGGGCAGGGAGGGGCCAACGTCCTGACTTTC. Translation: CASSLGQGGANVLTF.

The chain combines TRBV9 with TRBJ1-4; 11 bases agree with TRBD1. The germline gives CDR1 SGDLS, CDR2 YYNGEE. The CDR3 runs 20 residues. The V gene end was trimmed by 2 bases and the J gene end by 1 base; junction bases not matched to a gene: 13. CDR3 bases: TGTGCCAGCAGCGTCTCCGGGACAGGGGGTTTATTAGGAACTAATGAAAAACTGTTTTTT. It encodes CASSVSGTGGLLGTNEKLFF.

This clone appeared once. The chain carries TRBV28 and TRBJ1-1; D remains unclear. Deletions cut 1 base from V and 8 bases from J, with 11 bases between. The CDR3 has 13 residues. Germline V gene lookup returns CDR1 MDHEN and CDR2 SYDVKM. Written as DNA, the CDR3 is TGTGCCAGCAGTTTATTCGGCAGAGCGGAAGCTTTCTTT. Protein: CASSLFGRAEAFF.

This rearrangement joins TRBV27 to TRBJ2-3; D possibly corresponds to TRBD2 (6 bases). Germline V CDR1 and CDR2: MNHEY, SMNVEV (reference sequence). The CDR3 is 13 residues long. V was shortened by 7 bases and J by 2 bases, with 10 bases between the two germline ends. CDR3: CASKRANTDTQYF. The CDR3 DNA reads TGTGCCAGCAAGCGGGCGAACACAGATACGCAGTATTTT.

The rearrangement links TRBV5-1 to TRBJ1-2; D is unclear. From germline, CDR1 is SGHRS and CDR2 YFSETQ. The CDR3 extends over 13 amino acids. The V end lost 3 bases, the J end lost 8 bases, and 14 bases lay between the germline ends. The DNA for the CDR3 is TGCGCCAGCAGCTCTGTCGGAGGAGAAGGCTACACCTTC. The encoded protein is CASSSVGGEGYTF.

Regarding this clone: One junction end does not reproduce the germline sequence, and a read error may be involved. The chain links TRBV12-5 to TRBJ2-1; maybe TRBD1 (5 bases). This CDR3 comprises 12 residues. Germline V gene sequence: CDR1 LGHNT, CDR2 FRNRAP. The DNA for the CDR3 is TGTGCTAGTGGTTTGGATATGGGGCGCGAGGTCTTC. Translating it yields CASGLDMGREVF.

This chain's CDR3 is CASGRREKLFF. The CDR3 DNA is TGTGCCAGTGGGAGAAGGGAGAAACTGTTTTTT. V gene TRBV28 combines with J gene TRBJ1-4, with no clear D. Trimming took 9 bases from V and 11 from J, leaving 13 bases between them. The germline gives CDR1 MDHEN, CDR2 SYDVKM. The CDR3 totals 11 residues.

DNA for the CDR3: TGTGCCAGCAGTCCGCCGGGACAGAGCTCCTACGAGCAGTACTTC. This gives the protein CASSPPGQSSYEQYF. The rearrangement links TRBV6-5 to TRBJ2-7, with TRBD1 matching over 7 bases. The CDR3 runs to 15 residues. The V segment lost 5 bases and the J segment 0 bases; nucleotides outside the gene matches: 7. Germline CDR1 is MNHEY and CDR2 is SVGAGI.

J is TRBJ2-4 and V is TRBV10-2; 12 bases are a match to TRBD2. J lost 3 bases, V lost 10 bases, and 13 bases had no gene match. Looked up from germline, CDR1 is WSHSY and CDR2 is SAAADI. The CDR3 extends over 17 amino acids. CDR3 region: CAISGLAGGPGKNIQYF. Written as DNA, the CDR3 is TGCGCCATATCGGGGCTAGCGGGAGGGCCTGGCAAAAACATTCAGTACTTC.

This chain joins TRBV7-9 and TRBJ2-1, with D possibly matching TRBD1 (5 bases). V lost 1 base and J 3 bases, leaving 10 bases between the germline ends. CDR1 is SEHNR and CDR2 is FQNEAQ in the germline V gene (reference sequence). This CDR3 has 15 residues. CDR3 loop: CASSLGQGDYNEQFF. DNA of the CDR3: TGTGCCAGCAGCTTAGGGCAGGGTGACTACAATGAGCAGTTCTTC.

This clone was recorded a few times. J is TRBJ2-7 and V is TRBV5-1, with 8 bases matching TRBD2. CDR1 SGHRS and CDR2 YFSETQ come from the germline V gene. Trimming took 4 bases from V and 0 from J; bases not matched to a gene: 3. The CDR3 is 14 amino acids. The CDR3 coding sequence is TGCGCCAGCAGCCGACTAGCGATCTCCTACGAGCAGTACTTC. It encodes CASSRLAISYEQYF.

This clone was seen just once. The CDR3 DNA sequence: TGTGCCAGTAGTATGGGCCAGGGGGAGGCTGAAGCTTTCTTT. This translates into CASSMGQGEAEAFF. The rearrangement links TRBV19 to TRBJ1-1, with TRBD1 matching over 7 bases. CDR1 is LNHDA and CDR2 is SQIVND in the germline V gene (reference sequence). With V trimmed by 3 bases and J by 6 bases, 7 bases remained unmatched. This CDR3 spans 14 amino acids.

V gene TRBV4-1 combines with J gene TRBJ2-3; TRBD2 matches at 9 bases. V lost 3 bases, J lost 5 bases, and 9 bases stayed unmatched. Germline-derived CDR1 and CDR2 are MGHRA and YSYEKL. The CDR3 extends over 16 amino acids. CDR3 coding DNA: TGCGCCAGCAGCCACCAAAGCGGGAGGAGGGGAGATACGCAGTATTTT. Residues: CASSHQSGRRGDTQYF.

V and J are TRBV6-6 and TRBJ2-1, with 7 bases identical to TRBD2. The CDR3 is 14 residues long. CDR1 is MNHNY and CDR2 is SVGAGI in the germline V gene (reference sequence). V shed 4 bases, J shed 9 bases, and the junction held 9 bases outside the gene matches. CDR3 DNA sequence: TGTGCCAGCAGTTTCCGGGGGGAACGAGGTGAGCAGTTCTTC. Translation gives CASSFRGERGEQFF.